This TCR beta chain was profiled in a study of PD-L1 blockade in urothelial cancer. As for the study in general: Chemotherapy regimens numbering 0 to 3 had been given to patients. T cell content in blood samples showed a median of approximately 140,000. Findings of the study overall: Tumor-linked clones in blood grew more by 3 weeks in durable-benefit patients.

The ends were cut back, 3 bases at V and 6 bases at J, with 15 bases in the middle. Germline CDR1 SGHTA, CDR2 FQGNSA. The CDR3 is made up of 15 amino acids. Synthetic spike-ins, TCR analog templates, were added into each PCR. Using immunoSEQ multiplex PCR, the repertoire was profiled, and TCRdb retains in-frame clones only, with some absent. There are roughly 40,000 clones in the sample; 83% occur only once, and about 16% lies in the top ten. In this sample, this clone turned up a few times. The antigen is not known. The material sequenced was PBMCs, taken around atezolizumab (anti-PD-L1) treatment. The TCR comes from a man aged 55 to 69 with urothelial cancer. J is TRBJ2-1 and V is TRBV7-2, with a possible D match to TRBD2 (7 bases). CDR3 nucleotide sequence: TGTGCCAGCAGCTTCGGGGGGCCAAGAGGCAATGAGCAGTTCTTC. Translated: CASSFGGPRGNEQFF. Complete variable domain (other parts from reference TRBV7-2 and TRBJ2-1): GAGVSQSPSNKVTEKGKDVELRCDPISGHTALYWYRQSLGQGLEFLIYFQGNSAPDKSGLPSDRFSAERTGGSVSTLTIQRTQQEDSAVYLCASSFGGPRGNEQFFGPGTRLTVL.